The T cell receptor (beta chain) under discussion was sequenced for a study of CD8 T cells in ankylosing spondylitis. The table lists this clonotype with a few counts. The antigen is undetermined. Quantitative 5'-RACE with molecular barcodes was used to make the TCR beta libraries. TCRdb processed the 5' RACE reads anew with MiXCR; each CDR3 protein has one entry. The sample has fewer than 650,000 distinct CDR3 sequences, about 12% seen once. With V trimmed by 5 bases and J by 5 bases, 8 bases remained unmatched. This CDR3 has 15 amino acids. Points from the study as a whole: A number of the motif variants had already been described in reactive arthritis synovial fluid and blood. The study identified a TCR beta motif of roughly eight highly homologous variants that appeared characteristic of ankylosing spondylitis blood. Disease-associated clones were reportedly significantly overrepresented in matched ankylosing spondylitis synovial fluid.

This TCR derives from a male donor with ankylosing spondylitis. The chain recombines TRBV12-3 or TRBV12-4 with TRBJ2-7, with TRBD1 identical over 11 bases. Sequencing input: blood, either unsorted or a sorted T cell fraction (not recorded which). CDR3 DNA sequence: TGTGCCAGCAGTCTCGGGGACAGGGGGAGTGACGAGCAGTACGTC. The encoded protein is CASSLGDRGSDEQYV.